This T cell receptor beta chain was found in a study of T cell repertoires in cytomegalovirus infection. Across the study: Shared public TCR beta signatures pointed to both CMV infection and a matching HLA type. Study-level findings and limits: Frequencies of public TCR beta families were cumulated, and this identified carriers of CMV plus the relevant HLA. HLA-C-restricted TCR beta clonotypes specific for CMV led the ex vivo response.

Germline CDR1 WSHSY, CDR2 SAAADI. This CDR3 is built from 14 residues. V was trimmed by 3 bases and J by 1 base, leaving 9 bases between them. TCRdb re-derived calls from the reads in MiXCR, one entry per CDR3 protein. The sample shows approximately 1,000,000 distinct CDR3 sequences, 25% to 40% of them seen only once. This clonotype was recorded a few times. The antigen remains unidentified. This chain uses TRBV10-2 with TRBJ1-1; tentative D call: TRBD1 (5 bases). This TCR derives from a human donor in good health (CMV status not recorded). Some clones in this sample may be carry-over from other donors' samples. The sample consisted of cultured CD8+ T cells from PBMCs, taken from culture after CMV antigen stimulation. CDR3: CASSEAGTNTEAFF. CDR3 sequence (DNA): TGCGCCAGCAGTGAAGCAGGGACGAACACTGAAGCTTTCTTT.